A selection of T cell receptor beta chains follows, all from one sample in a study of tumor T cells in aggressive B-cell lymphoma. TCRdb's table, derived via immunoSEQ multiplex PCR, lists solely in-frame clones and lacks some. The table records roughly 620 clones, approximately 94% of them present only once. The sample taken for sequencing was tumor tissue. These receptor sequences come from an adult with diffuse large B cell lymphoma. Each CDR3 is given with its conserved first and last residue. D genes are given only for firm matches. Size is omitted from some rows. Given values are once, few, many or a class for expanded clones.

D,size,J,V,CDR3,DNA
-,-,TRBJ2-4,TRBV27,CASSFSQASKNIQYF,TGTGCCAGCAGTTTTTCGCAGGCCTCCAAAAACATTCAGTACTTC
-,-,TRBJ2-7,TRBV5-1,CASSSSYEQYF,TGCGCCAGCAGCTCTTCCTACGAGCAGTACTTC
-,-,TRBJ2-5,TRBV18,CASLQRHKETQYF,TGTGCCAGCTTACAACGACACAAAGAGACCCAGTACTTC
TRBD2,-,TRBJ2-1,TRBV7-9,CASSSGLDPYNEQFF,TGTGCCAGCAGCTCCGGACTAGACCCATATAATGAGCAGTTCTTC
-,-,TRBJ2-7,TRBV2,CASRERTELHEQYF,TGTGCCAGCAGGGAACGGACTGAGCTCCACGAGCAGTACTTC
TRBD1,-,TRBJ2-1,TRBV7-2,CASSLSQGATYNEQFF,TGTGCCAGCAGCTTATCACAGGGGGCAACCTACAATGAGCAGTTCTTC
-,-,TRBJ2-7,TRBV4-3,CASSQEEGYPYEQYF,TGCGCCAGCAGCCAAGAAGAGGGTTACCCCTACGAGCAGTACTTC
TRBD1,-,TRBJ1-1,TRBV5-1,CASSPTGVDTEAFF,TGCGCCAGCAGCCCCACAGGGGTGGATACTGAAGCTTTCTTT
-,-,TRBJ1-2,TRBV7-9,CASSPPIMAGHGYTF,TGTGCCAGCAGCCCCCCTATCATGGCAGGGCATGGCTACACCTTC
TRBD1,-,TRBJ1-1,TRBV5-4,CASSGTRDRGAEAFF,TGTGCCAGCAGCGGAACCCGGGACAGGGGCGCTGAAGCTTTCTTT
TRBD1,-,TRBJ2-3,TRBV18,CASSPRTGGPDTQYF,TGTGCCAGCTCACCAAGGACAGGGGGCCCAGATACGCAGTATTTT
-,-,TRBJ2-7,TRBV6-5,CAAPGTYYEQYF,TGTGCCGCCCCCGGGACATATTACGAGCAGTACTTC
-,-,TRBJ1-3,TRBV9,CASSANIGNTIYF,TGTGCCAGCAGCGCGAACATTGGAAACACCATATATTTT
-,-,TRBJ1-2,TRBV4-1,CASSQAKAIGGAEGYTF,TGCGCCAGCAGCCAAGCAAAAGCAATCGGAGGGGCGGAGGGCTACACCTTC
TRBD1,once,TRBJ1-6,TRBV4-1,CASSQIGTGYSPLHF,TGCGCCAGCAGCCAGATCGGGACAGGGTATTCACCCCTCCACTTT
-,-,TRBJ2-7,TRBV11-3,CAGKGGGWEQYF,TGTGCCGGGAAAGGAGGGGGCTGGGAGCAGTACTTC